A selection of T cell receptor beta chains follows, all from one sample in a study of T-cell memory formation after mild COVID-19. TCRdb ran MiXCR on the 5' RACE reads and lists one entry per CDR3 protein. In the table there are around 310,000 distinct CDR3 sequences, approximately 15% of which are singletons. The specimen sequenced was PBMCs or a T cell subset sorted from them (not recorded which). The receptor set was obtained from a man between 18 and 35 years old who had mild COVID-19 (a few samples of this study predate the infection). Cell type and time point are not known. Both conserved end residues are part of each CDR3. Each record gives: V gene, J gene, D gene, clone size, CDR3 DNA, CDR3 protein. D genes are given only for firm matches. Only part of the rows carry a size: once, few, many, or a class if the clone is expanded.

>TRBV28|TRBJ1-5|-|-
TGTGCCAGCGAGACAGCAGGGTATTATCAGCCCCAGCATTTT
CASETAGYYQPQHF
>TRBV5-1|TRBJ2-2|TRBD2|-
TGCGCCAGCACCGGGAGGGGGGCGACCGGGGAGCTGTTTTTT
CASTGRGATGELFF
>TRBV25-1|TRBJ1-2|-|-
TGTGCCAGCAGTTCGACCCGACAGGAGTGGGGTATAGTTCATGGCTACACCTTC
CASSSTRQEWGIVHGYTF
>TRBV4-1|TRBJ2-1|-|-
TGCGCCAGCAGCCCGAGAGGGGGGGGCGACAATGAGCAGTTCTTC
CASSPRGGGDNEQFF
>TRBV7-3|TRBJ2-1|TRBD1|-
TGTGCCAGCAGCCCCGGGACAGGGTTTTGGAATGAGCAGTTCTTC
CASSPGTGFWNEQFF
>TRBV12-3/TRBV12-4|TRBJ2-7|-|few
TGTGCCAGCAGTTCCGACAGAAACCCGGCCTACGAGCAGTACTTC
CASSSDRNPAYEQYF
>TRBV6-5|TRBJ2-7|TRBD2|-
TGTGCCAGCAGTGTCGGTGCTAGCGGGGGGACCTACGAGCAGTACTTC
CASSVGASGGTYEQYF
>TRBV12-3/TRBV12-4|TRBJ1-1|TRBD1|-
TGTGCCAGCAGTTTACGACAGGGTGAAGCTTTCTTT
CASSLRQGEAFF
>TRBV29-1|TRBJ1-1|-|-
TGCAGCGTTAATGGGAACACTGAAGCTTTCTTT
CSVNGNTEAFF
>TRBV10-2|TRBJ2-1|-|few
TGCGCCAGCAGTCCCGGGACTCGCGTTAGGAATGAGCAGTTCTTC
CASSPGTRVRNEQFF
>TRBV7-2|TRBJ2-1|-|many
TGTGCCAGCAGCTTGGGGGGGCGCGGAAATGAGCAGTTCTTC
CASSLGGRGNEQFF
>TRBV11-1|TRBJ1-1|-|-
TGTGCCAGCAGCTTTTTTCACACTGAAGCTTTCTTT
CASSFFHTEAFF
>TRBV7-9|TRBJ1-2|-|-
TGTGCCAGCAGCATGCAGGGCACGCATGGCTACACCTTC
CASSMQGTHGYTF
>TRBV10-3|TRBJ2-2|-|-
TGTGCCATCTTCCGGGTCATAGCCGGGGAGCTGTTTTTT
CAIFRVIAGELFF
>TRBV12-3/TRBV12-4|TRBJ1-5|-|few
TGTGCCAGCAGTTTAACAGAGGGACAGCCCCAGCATTTT
CASSLTEGQPQHF
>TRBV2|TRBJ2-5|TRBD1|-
TGTGCCAGCAGCGGACAGGGGTACGAGACCCAGTACTTC
CASSGQGYETQYF
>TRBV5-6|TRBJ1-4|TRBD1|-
TGTGCCAGCAGCGCGGACAGGGTTGAAAAACTGTTTTTT
CASSADRVEKLFF
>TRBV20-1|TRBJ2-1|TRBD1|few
TGCAGTGCCCCCCCCGGACAGGGTAATGAGCAGTTCTTC
CSAPPGQGNEQFF
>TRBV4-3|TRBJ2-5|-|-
TGCTCCAGCAGCCAAGAGAAGGGCTGGGGAGAGACCCAGTACTTC
CSSSQEKGWGETQYF
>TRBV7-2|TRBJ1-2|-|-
TGTGCCAGCAGCTCGTATACTGTTAACTATGGCTACACCTTC
CASSSYTVNYGYTF
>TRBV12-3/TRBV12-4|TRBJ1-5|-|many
TGTGCCAGCAGTTTGGGCATCCAGGCGAATCAGCCCCAGCATTTT
CASSLGIQANQPQHF
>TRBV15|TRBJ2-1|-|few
TGTGCCACCAGCAGGTCACAACGGGACGTGGGATATCGTGACAATGAGCAGTTCTTC
CATSRSQRDVGYRDNEQFF
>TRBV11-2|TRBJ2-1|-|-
TGTGCCAGCAGCTTAGAGGAGGGGGATGAGCAGTTCTTC
CASSLEEGDEQFF
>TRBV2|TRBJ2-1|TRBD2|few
TGTGCGAATCGGGAGGGGCCTGGGGAGCAGTTCTTC
CANREGPGEQFF
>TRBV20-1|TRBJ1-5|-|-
TGCAGTGTTACCGGGCCCCCCATAGGGCAGCCCCAGCATTTT
CSVTGPPIGQPQHF
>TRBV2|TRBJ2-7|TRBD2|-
TGTGCCAGCAGTTCGACTAGCGCCCGTCCCGAGCAGTACTTC
CASSSTSARPEQYF
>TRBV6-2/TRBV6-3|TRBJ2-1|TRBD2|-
TGTGCCAGCAGTTACTTCCAAAGGGGTAGGGCACTAGCGGGGCCTAATGAGCAGTTCTTC
CASSYFQRGRALAGPNEQFF
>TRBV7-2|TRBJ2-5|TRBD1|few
TGTGCCAGCAGTCGAGACAGGGGTTCCCAAGAGACCCAGTACTTC
CASSRDRGSQETQYF
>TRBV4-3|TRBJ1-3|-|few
TGCGCCAGCAGCCAAGGTCCCGGGTCTGGAAACACCATATATTTT
CASSQGPGSGNTIYF
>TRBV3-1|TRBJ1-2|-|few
TGTGCCAGCAGCCGTGCATCCCGGAGTGGCTACACCTTC
CASSRASRSGYTF
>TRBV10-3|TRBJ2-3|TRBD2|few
TGTGCCATCATGGGACTAGCACCCAAGAAGCAGTATTTT
CAIMGLAPKKQYF
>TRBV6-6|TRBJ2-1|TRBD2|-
TGTGCCAGCAGTCCCCAACCGGGACTAGCGGGGGGGACTGAGCAGTTCTTC
CASSPQPGLAGGTEQFF
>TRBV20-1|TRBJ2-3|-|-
TGCAGTGCTGGGGACCCTTCAAGCACAGATACGCAGTATTTT
CSAGDPSSTDTQYF
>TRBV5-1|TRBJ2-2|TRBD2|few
TGCGCCAGCAGCTTGGTTAGCGGGGGGGCCGCAACTGCCGGGGAGCTGTTTTTT
CASSLVSGGAATAGELFF
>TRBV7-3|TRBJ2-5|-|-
TGTGCCAGCAGCTTAGGGGGCAGCTACCAAGAGACCCAGTACTTC
CASSLGGSYQETQYF
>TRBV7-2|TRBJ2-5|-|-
TGTGCCAGCAGCTTAAGGACGGAGAAAAAGACCCAGTACTTC
CASSLRTEKKTQYF
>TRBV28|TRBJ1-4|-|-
TGTGCCAGCAGTTTATCTTTCCTGAATGAAAAACTGTTTTTT
CASSLSFLNEKLFF
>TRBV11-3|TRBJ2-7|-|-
TGTGCCAGCAGCTTCGGTATAAGGGGCGAGCAGTACTTC
CASSFGIRGEQYF
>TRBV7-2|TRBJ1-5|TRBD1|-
TGTGCCAGCAGCTTTACCGGGACAGGTAATCAGCCCCAGCATTTT
CASSFTGTGNQPQHF
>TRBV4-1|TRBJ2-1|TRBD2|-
TGCGCCAGCAGCCAAGTGGGACTAGGTTCCTACAATGAGCAGTTCTTC
CASSQVGLGSYNEQFF
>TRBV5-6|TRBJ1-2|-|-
TGTGCCAGCAGCTTGGCGGGGGGCCACTCCTATGGCTACACCTTC
CASSLAGGHSYGYTF
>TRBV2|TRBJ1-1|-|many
TGTGCCAGCAGTGCCGGGACCGTCGTCACTGAAGCTTTCTTT
CASSAGTVVTEAFF
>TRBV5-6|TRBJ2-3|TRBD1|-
TGTGCCAGCAGCGACCGGGACAGGGGAGAGTCCGATACGCAGTATTTT
CASSDRDRGESDTQYF